This T cell receptor (beta chain) was captured in a study of T cell responses to AZD1222 COVID-19 vaccine. For this clone: As yet, its antigen is unknown.

Using immunoSEQ multiplex PCR, the repertoire was profiled, and TCRdb retains in-frame clones only, with some absent. This table has under 150,000 clones, 80% to 90% appearing once. Findings and limits, study-wide: Across spike, vaccine-associated CD4 TCRs were found, dominant at 160-218 and 743-854.

The CDR3 is 13 residues long. Germline CDR1 is SEHNR and CDR2 is FQNEAQ (reference sequence). With 5 bases removed from V and 4 bases from J, the gap between germline ends came to 11 bases. The chain couples TRBV7-9 to TRBJ1-1; D is uncertain. This clonotype originated in an adult who received the AZD1222 COVID-19 vaccine. Sequenced here: peripheral blood, sampled 28 days after the second AZD1222 dose. As DNA, the CDR3 is TGTGCCAGCAGCACCGCGCCCGGCACTGAAGCTTTCTTT. As protein: CASSTAPGTEAFF.